The TCR beta chain described here comes from a study of T cells in women clearing cervical HPV infection. Profiled with immunoSEQ multiplex PCR; TCRdb holds only in-frame clones, not every one. Across 21,000 or so clones, the top ten clones capture roughly 24% of the sample. The source is a woman aged 18-69 years with a cervical HPV16 infection that either progressed to CIN3+ or cleared (not recorded which). Sequencing used blood buffy coat.

The DNA read from the CDR3 is TGCGCCAGCAGCTTGTGGGGCCAGGATAATGAAAAA. Translating gives CASSLWGQDNEK. The whole CDR3 reads CASSLWGQDNEKLFF. V and J are TRBV5-1 and TRBJ1-4; TRBD1 might be the D (5 bases). Read data end 3 residues before the CDR3 end; the end is taken from the germline J gene. The ends were cut back, 1 base at V and 4 bases at J, with 11 bases in the middle. CDR1 and CDR2 from the germline V gene are SGHRS and YFSETQ. This CDR3 has 15 residues.